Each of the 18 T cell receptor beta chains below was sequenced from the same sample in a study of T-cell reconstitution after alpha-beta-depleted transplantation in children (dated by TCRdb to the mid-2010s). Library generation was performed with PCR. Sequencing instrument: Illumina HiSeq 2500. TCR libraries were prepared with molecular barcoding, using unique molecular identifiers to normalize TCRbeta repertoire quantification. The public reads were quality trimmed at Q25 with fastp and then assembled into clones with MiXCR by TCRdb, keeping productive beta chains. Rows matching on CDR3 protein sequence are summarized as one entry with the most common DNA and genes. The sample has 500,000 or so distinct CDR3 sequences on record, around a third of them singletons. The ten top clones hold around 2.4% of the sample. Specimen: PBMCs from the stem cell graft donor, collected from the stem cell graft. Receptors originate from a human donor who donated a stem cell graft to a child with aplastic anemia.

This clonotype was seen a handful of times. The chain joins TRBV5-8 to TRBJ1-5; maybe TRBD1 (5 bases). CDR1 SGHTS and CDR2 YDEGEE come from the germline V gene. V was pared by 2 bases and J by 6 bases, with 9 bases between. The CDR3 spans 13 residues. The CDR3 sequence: CASSFGGVQPQHF. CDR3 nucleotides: TGTGCCAGCAGCTTCGGAGGGGTTCAGCCCCAGCATTTT.

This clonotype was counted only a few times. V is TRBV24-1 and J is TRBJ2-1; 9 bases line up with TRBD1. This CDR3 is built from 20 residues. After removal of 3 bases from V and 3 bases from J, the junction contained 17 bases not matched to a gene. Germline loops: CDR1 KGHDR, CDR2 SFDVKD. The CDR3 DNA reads TGTGCCACCAGTGATGCCGGGACAGGGAGTCGACGGGAGTTCTACAATGAGCAGTTCTTC. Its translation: CATSDAGTGSRREFYNEQFF.

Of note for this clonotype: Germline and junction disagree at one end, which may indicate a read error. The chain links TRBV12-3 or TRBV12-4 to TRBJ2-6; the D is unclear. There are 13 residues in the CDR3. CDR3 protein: CASSPAAANGLTF. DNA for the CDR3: TGTGCCAGCAGTCCGGCGGCGGCCAACGGCCTGACTTTC.

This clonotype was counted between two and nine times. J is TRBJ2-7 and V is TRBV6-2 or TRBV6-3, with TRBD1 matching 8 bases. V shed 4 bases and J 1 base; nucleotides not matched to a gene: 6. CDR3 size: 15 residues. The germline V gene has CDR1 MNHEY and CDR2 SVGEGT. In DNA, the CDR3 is TGTGCCAGCAGTTCGGGACAGGTCAGATCCTACGAGCAGTACTTC. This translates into CASSSGQVRSYEQYF.

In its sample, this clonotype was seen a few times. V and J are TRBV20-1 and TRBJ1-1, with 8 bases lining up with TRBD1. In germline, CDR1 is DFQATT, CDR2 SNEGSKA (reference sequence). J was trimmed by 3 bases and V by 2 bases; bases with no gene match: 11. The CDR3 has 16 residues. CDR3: CSARSLTGAGDTEAFF. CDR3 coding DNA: TGCAGTGCTAGATCCCTGACAGGGGCCGGGGACACTGAAGCTTTCTTT.

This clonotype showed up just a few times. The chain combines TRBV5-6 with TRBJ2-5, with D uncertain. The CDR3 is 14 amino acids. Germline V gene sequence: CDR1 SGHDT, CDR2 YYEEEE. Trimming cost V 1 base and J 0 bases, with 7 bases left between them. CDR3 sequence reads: CASSLYGYQETQYF. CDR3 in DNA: TGTGCCAGCAGCTTGTACGGGTACCAAGAGACCCAGTACTTC.

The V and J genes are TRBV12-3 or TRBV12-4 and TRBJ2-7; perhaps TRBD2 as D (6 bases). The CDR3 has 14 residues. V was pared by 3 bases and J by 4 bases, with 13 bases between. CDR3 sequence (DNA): TGTGCCAGCAGTTTTGATCCGGGGAGGTACGAGCAGTACTTC. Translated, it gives CASSFDPGRYEQYF.

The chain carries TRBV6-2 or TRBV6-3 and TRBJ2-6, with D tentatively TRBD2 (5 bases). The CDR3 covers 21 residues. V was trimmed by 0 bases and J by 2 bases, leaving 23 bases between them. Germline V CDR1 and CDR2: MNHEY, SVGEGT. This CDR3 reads CASSYSDPWEREPPGANVLTF. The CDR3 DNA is TGTGCCAGCAGTTACTCGGACCCTTGGGAGCGCGAGCCTCCTGGGGCCAACGTCCTGACTTTC.

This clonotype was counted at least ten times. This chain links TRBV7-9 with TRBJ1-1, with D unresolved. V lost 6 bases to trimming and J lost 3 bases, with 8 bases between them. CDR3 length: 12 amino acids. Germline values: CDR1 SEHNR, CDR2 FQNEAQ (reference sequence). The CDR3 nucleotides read TGTGCCAGCAGATGGGGAGACACTGAAGCTTTCTTT. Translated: CASRWGDTEAFF.

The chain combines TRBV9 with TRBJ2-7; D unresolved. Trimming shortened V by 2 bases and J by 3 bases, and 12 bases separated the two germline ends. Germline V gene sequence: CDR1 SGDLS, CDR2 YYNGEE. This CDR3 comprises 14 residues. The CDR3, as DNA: TGTGCCAGCAGCGTTTCAGTAGGAAACTACGAGCAGTACTTC. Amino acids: CASSVSVGNYEQYF.

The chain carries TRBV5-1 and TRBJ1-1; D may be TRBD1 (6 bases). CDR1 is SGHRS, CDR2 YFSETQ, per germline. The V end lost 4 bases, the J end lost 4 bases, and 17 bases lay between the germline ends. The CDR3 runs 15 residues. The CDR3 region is CASSTSGEVGTEAFF. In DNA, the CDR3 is TGCGCCAGCAGCACTTCAGGGGAGGTAGGCACTGAAGCTTTCTTT.

CDR3 loop: CASSTAPPEQYF. DNA of the CDR3: TGTGCCAGCAGCACCGCCCCCCCCGAGCAGTACTTC. This chain links TRBV28 with TRBJ2-7; D is unclear. V was clipped by 6 bases and J by 6 bases, with 12 bases between them. The CDR3 runs to 12 residues. Germline V gene data show CDR1 as MDHEN and CDR2 as SYDVKM.

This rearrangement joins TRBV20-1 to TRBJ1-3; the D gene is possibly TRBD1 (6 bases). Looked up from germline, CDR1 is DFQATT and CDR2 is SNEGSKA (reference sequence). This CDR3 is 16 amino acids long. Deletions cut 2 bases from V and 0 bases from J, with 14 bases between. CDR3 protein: CSARNHQGNSGNTIYF. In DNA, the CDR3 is TGCAGTGCTAGAAATCATCAGGGGAACTCTGGAAACACCATATATTTT.

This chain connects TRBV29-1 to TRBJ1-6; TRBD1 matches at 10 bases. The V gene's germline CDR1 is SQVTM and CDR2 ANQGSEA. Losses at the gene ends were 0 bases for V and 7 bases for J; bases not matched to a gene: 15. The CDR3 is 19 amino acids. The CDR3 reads CSVEDQTGGDTLFNSPLHF. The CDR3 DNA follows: TGCAGCGTTGAAGACCAGACAGGGGGCGATACTCTATTCAATTCACCCCTCCACTTT. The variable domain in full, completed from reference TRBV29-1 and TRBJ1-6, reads SAVISQKPSRDICQRGTSLTIQCQVDSQVTMMFWYRQQPGQSLTLIATANQGSEATYESGFVIDKFPISRPNLTFSTLTVSNMSPEDSSIYLCSVEDQTGGDTLFNSPLHFGNGTRLTVT.

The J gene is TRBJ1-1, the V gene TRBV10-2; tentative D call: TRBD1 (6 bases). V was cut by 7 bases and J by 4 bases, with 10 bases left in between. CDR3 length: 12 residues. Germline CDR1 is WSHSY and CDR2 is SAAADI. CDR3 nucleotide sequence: TGCGCCAGCATTACAGGGAGCACTGAAGCTTTCTTT. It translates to CASITGSTEAFF.

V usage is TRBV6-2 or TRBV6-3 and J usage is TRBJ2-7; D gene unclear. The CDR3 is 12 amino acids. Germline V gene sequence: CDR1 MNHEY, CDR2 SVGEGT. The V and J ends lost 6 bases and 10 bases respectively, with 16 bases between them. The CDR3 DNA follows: TGTGCCAGCAGCGCCTCCGGGCCCGACCAGTACTTC. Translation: CASSASGPDQYF.

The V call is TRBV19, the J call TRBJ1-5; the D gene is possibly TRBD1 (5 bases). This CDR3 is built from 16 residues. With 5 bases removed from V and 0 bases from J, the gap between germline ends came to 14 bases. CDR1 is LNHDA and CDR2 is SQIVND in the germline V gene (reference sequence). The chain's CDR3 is CASSLIGQISNQPQHF. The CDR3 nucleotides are TGTGCCAGTAGTCTGATCGGACAAATTAGCAATCAGCCCCAGCATTTT.

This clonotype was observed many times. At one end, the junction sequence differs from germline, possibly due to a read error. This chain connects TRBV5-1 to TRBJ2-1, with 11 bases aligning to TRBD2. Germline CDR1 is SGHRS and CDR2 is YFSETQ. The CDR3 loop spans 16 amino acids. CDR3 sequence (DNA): TGTGCCAGCAGCTTAACTAGCGGGAGCTCCTACAATGAGCAGTTCTTC. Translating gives CASSLTSGSSYNEQFF.